Sequencing of this T cell receptor (beta chain) was carried out in a study of Graves' ophthalmopathy and Graves' hyperthyroidism. Study findings and constraints: In blood appeared most of the expanded thyroid clonotypes whose frequency exceeded 0.001. A classifier, a 13-signature model, separated ophthalmopathy from stable hyperthyroidism with 87.88% sensitivity and over 70% specificity.

Details on this clonotype: Antigen unknown.

TCR beta CDR3 amplification used RNA transcripts. Investigators did first-round RT-PCR with HTBI primers, then second-round multiplex PCR. MiXCR was run by TCRdb on the multiplex PCR reads, yielding one entry per CDR3 protein. The repertoire holds more than 1,000,000 distinct CDR3 sequences, about 40% seen once, with more than 9.5% in the top ten. CDR3 length: 15 residues. Unmatched junction bases numbered 12, after V lost 3 bases and J lost 11 bases. From germline, CDR1 is LNHNV and CDR2 YYDKDF (reference sequence). Excluded: other autoimmune disease, uncontrolled infection, pregnancy or lactation. The sequence was collected from an adult man with Graves' hyperthyroidism. The chain couples TRBV15 to TRBJ2-5, with 10 bases identical to TRBD1. The sample taken for sequencing was peripheral blood or thyroid tissue (not recorded which). CDR3 residues: CATSRVTGQGREQYF. The CDR3 nucleotides read TGTGCCACCAGCAGGGTGACGGGACAGGGGAGGGAGCAGTACTTC. The complete variable domain, with remaining parts taken from reference TRBV15 and TRBJ2-5, reads DAMVIQNPRYQVTQFGKPVTLSCSQTLNHNVMYWYQQKSSQAPKLLFHYYDKDFNNEADTPDNFQSRRPNTSFCFLDIRSPGLGDTAMYLCATSRVTGQGREQYFGPGTRLLVL.